The present T cell receptor beta chain was sequenced within a study of long-term antiretroviral therapy in people with HIV. General study results and limits: Repertoires looked antigen-experienced, with only a slight naive shift after ART. The blood, collected between about 2004 and 2018, was possibly taken under older ART regimens. ART-treated samples gained diversity yet remained below transplant donor controls.

About this clone: Its antigen remains unknown.

Runs used v3.0 of the immunoSEQ assay and were done at survey level. A per-sample goal of roughly 35,000-55,000 T-cell genomes was targeted by sequencing. Assay: immunoSEQ multiplex PCR; the TCRdb copy retains only in-frame clones and omits some. Of about 24,000 clones listed, 65% to 90% are singletons. Germline V lookup: CDR1 MNHNS, CDR2 SASEGT. The CDR3 covers 13 residues. V was cut by 10 bases and J by 2 bases, with 14 bases left in between. The sample was unsorted PBMCs, taken at the start of antiretroviral therapy, before treatment. The gene calls are TRBV6-1 and TRBJ1-1; D is unresolved. This TCR derives from a woman aged 18-29 years with HIV. The CDR3 reads CATGLQKNTEAFF. CDR3 DNA: TGTGCCACCGGACTGCAGAAAAACACTGAAGCTTTCTTT.